Listed here are 16 T cell receptor beta chains from one sample, sequenced in a study of T cells in Graves' hyperthyroidism and ophthalmopathy. RNA transcripts were the template for amplifying TCR beta CDR3 regions. A set of HTBI primers served as the primers for a first-round RT-PCR of the TCR CDR3. TCRdb ran MiXCR on the multiplex PCR reads and lists one entry per CDR3 protein. The table records roughly 740,000 distinct CDR3 sequences, about 16% of them present only once. Specimen: blood. These receptor sequences come from a man younger than 30 with Graves' hyperthyroidism.

J is TRBJ2-3 and V is TRBV7-2; D uncertain. This CDR3 region has 14 residues. V lost 7 bases and J 2 bases, leaving 13 bases between the germline ends. CDR1 SGHTA and CDR2 FQGNSA come from the germline V gene. CDR3 nucleotides: TGTGCCAGCACCCCGCGGCGTTCCACAGATACGCAGTATTTT. It is translated as CASTPRRSTDTQYF.

V and J are TRBV2 and TRBJ1-5; TRBD1 matches 8 bases. V was clipped by 2 bases and J by 7 bases; unmatched bases: 7. The CDR3 length is 15 residues. Germline V CDR1 and CDR2: SNHLY, FYNNEI. For the CDR3, the DNA is TGTGCCAGCAGTGAATGGGTCACAGGGGGACAGCCCCAGCATTTT. The encoded protein is CASSEWVTGGQPQHF.

This clonotype was detected many times. The gene calls are TRBV19 and TRBJ1-1; no clear D. The CDR3 contains 16 residues. Between the trimmed V and J ends, which lost 2 bases and 0 bases, there was a span of 13 bases. Germline values: CDR1 LNHDA, CDR2 SQIVND (reference sequence). Here the CDR3 reads CASSIPASSLNTEAFF. Written as DNA, the CDR3 is TGTGCCAGTAGTATACCGGCCAGCTCATTGAACACTGAAGCTTTCTTT.

This clonotype was recorded many times. The gene calls are TRBV7-2 and TRBJ2-3; possibly TRBD2 for D (6 bases). Germline V gene lookup returns CDR1 SGHTA and CDR2 FQGNSA. V lost 1 base, J lost 0 bases, and 8 bases lay in between. This CDR3 contains 15 residues. The CDR3 loop reads CASSLVGLSTDTQYF. The CDR3 region has the DNA TGTGCCAGCAGCTTAGTGGGACTTAGCACAGATACGCAGTATTTT.

This clonotype was seen many times. The J gene is TRBJ2-7, the V gene TRBV28, with 11 nucleotides matching TRBD1. The CDR3 runs to 16 residues. The germline gives CDR1 MDHEN, CDR2 SYDVKM. After removal of 4 bases from V and 2 bases from J, the junction contained 7 bases not matched to a gene. CDR3 in amino acids: CASSSLPGQGAYEQYF. Written as DNA, the CDR3 is TGTGCCAGCAGTTCTCTACCGGGACAGGGGGCCTACGAGCAGTACTTC.

This clonotype was seen only a few times. The chain combines TRBV20-1 with TRBJ2-3; a possible D gene is TRBD2 (6 bases). The germline V gene encodes CDR1 DFQATT and CDR2 SNEGSKA (reference sequence). The CDR3 extends over 13 amino acids. Trimming stripped 4 bases from V and 10 bases from J, with 18 bases between. The CDR3 here is CSAIGLTGDAQYF. The CDR3 coding sequence is TGCAGTGCTATAGGACTTACGGGAGACGCGCAGTATTTT.

The chain recombines TRBV6-5 with TRBJ2-1; possibly TRBD2 for D (6 bases). The CDR3 is 15 amino acids. V was clipped by 2 bases and J by 6 bases, with 14 bases between them. In germline, CDR1 is MNHEY, CDR2 SVGAGI. CDR3 sequence (DNA): TGTGCCAGCAGTTACGGGGGGAGGCCCGGCAATGAGCAGTTCTTC. As protein: CASSYGGRPGNEQFF.

The chain recombines TRBV20-1 with TRBJ2-5; D tentatively fits TRBD1 or TRBD2 (6 bases each). Trimming shortened V by 3 bases and J by 0 bases, and 14 bases separated the two germline ends. In germline, CDR1 is DFQATT, CDR2 SNEGSKA (reference sequence). The CDR3 spans 15 residues. CDR3 sequence: CSASARGEYQETQYF. The CDR3 nucleotides are TGCAGTGCTAGCGCTAGGGGGGAGTACCAAGAGACCCAGTACTTC.

This clonotype appeared a few times. The rearrangement uses TRBV10-3 and TRBJ2-5; D is perhaps TRBD2 (7 bases). CDR3 length equals 13 residues. Deletions cut 7 bases from V and 2 bases from J, with 11 bases between. CDR1 ENHRY and CDR2 SYGVKD come from the germline V gene. CDR3 nucleotides: TGTGCCATCAAGGGGGGAGGGCAAGAGACCCAGTACTTC. Amino acid sequence: CAIKGGGQETQYF.

This clonotype showed up just once. The chain links TRBV20-1 to TRBJ2-3; no reliable D call. This CDR3 spans 13 amino acids. The V end was cut by 3 bases, the J end by 5 bases, with 12 bases between. CDR1 and CDR2 from the germline V gene are DFQATT and SNEGSKA (reference sequence). This CDR3 is CSARAEWEDTQYF. The CDR3 nucleotides are TGCAGTGCTAGGGCCGAGTGGGAAGATACGCAGTATTTT.

This clonotype was counted ten times or more. The chain links TRBV19 to TRBJ1-1, with D possibly TRBD1 on 6 matching bases. The V end lost 9 bases, the J end lost 0 bases, and 20 bases lay between the germline ends. Germline CDR1 reads LNHDA; CDR2 reads SQIVND (reference sequence). The CDR3 totals 16 residues. Here the CDR3 DNA reads TGTGCCAGCAAGTACCGGGGGGGCCTTATGAACACTGAAGCTTTCTTT. Its translation is CASKYRGGLMNTEAFF. Full variable domain (rest looked up from reference TRBV19 and TRBJ1-1): DGGITQSPKYLFRKEGQNVTLSCEQNLNHDAMYWYRQDPGQGLRLIYYSQIVNDFQKGDIAEGYSVSREKKESFPLTVTSAQKNPTAFYLCASKYRGGLMNTEAFFGQGTRLTVV.

The table lists this clonotype with many counts. This rearrangement joins TRBV3-1 to TRBJ2-1; 11 positions match TRBD2. The germline CDR1 and CDR2 sequences are LGHDT and YNNKEL (reference sequence). This CDR3 is 17 amino acids long. Unmatched junction bases numbered 4, after V lost 0 bases and J lost 3 bases. As DNA, the CDR3 is TGTGCCAGCAGCCAAGAAACTAGCGGGGGATACTACAATGAGCAGTTCTTC. It codes for CASSQETSGGYYNEQFF.

The chain has TRBV20-1 and TRBJ2-2; 13 bases fit TRBD2. The V and J ends lost 3 bases and 8 bases, in that order; junction bases with no gene match: 9. The CDR3 has 16 amino acids. Germline assignment: CDR1 DFQATT and CDR2 SNEGSKA (reference sequence). The DNA of the CDR3 is TGCAGTGCTAGCGAAACTAGCGGGAGGGCCCCGGGGGAGCTGTTTTTT. Residues: CSASETSGRAPGELFF.

This clonotype was picked up a small number of times. The chain carries TRBV20-1 and TRBJ1-1, with D perhaps matching TRBD1 (5 bases). CDR3 size: 13 residues. With 3 bases removed from V and 8 bases from J, the gap between germline ends came to 16 bases. Looked up from germline, CDR1 is DFQATT and CDR2 is SNEGSKA (reference sequence). The chain's CDR3 is CSASRQSLSEAFF. For the CDR3, the DNA is TGCAGTGCTAGTCGACAGTCCCTTTCCGAAGCTTTCTTT.

This clonotype was detected many times. This chain links TRBV29-1 with TRBJ2-1, with 7 positions matching TRBD2. Per germline, CDR1 SQVTM and CDR2 ANQGSEA. Trimming at V came to 3 bases and at J to 5 bases, leaving 10 bases not matched to a gene. The CDR3 contains 15 residues. In DNA, the CDR3 is TGCAGCGTTGATCCAGCGGGACCCCCCCACAATGAGCAGTTCTTC. Its translation: CSVDPAGPPHNEQFF.

In its sample, this clonotype was seen many times. The V gene is TRBV18, the J gene TRBJ1-1; D perhaps matches TRBD1 (5 bases). Germline V CDR1 and CDR2: KGHSH, LQKENI. Trimming cost V 8 bases and J 0 bases, with 10 bases left between them. There are 13 residues in the CDR3. Here the CDR3 reads CASSRDMNTEAFF. In nucleotides, the CDR3 is TGTGCCAGCAGCAGGGATATGAACACTGAAGCTTTCTTT.